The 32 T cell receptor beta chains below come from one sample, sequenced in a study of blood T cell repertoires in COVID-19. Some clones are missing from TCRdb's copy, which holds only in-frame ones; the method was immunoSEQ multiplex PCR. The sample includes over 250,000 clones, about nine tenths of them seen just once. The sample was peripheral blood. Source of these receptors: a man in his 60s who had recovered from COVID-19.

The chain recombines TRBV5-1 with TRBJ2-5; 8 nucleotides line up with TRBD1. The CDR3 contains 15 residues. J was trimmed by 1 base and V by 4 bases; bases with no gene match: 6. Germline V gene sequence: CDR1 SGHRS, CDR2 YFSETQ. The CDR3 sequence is CASSPTGALQETQYF. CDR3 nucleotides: TGCGCCAGCAGCCCGACAGGGGCCCTCCAAGAGACCCAGTACTTC.

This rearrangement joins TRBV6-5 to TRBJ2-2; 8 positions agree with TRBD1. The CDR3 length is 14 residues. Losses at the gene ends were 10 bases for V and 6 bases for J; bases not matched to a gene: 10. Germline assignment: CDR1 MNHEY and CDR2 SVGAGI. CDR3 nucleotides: TGTGCCACCTCTTCCGGGACAGGTCCCGGGGAGCTGTTTTTT. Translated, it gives CATSSGTGPGELFF.

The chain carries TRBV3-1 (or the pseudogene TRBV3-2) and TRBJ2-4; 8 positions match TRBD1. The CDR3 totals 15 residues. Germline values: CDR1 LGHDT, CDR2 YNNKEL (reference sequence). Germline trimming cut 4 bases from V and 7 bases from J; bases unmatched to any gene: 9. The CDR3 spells CASSPDRGDLNIQYF. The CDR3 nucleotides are TGTGCCAGCAGCCCAGACAGGGGCGATTTGAACATTCAGTACTTC.

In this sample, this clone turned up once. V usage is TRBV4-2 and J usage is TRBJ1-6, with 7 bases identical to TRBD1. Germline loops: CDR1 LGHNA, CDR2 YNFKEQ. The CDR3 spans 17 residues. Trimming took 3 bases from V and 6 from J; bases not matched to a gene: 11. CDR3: CASSQEIGGVSNSPLHF. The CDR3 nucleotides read TGTGCCAGCAGCCAGGAAATAGGGGGCGTAAGTAATTCACCCCTCCACTTT.

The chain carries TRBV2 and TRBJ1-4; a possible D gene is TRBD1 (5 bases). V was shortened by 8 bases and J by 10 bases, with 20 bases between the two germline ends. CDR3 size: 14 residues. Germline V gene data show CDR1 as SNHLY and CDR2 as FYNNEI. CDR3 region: CASAEWGQPGKLFF. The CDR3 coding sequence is TGTGCCAGCGCAGAATGGGGCCAGCCGGGAAAACTGTTTTTT.

CDR3 residues: CASSDSGARTNEKLFF. The CDR3 nucleotides are TGTGCCAGCAGTGACTCAGGGGCGCGGACTAATGAAAAACTGTTTTTT. This rearrangement joins TRBV2 to TRBJ1-4; possibly TRBD1 for D (6 bases). Trimming took 3 bases from V and 2 from J, leaving 13 bases between them. The CDR3 is made up of 16 amino acids. Germline values: CDR1 SNHLY, CDR2 FYNNEI.

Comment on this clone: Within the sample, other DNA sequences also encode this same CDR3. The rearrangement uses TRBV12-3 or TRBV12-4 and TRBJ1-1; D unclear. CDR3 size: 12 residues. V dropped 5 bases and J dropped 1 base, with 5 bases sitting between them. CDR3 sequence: CASSRQNTEAFF. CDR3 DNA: TGTGCCAGCAGTAGACAGAACACTGAAGCTTTCTTT.

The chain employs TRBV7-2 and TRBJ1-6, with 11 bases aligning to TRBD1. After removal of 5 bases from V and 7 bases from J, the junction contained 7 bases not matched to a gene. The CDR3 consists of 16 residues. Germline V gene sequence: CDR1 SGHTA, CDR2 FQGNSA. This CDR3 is CASSRKGTGGNSPLHF. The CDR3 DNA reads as TGTGCCAGCAGCCGTAAGGGGACAGGGGGGAATTCACCCCTCCACTTT.

The CDR3 DNA reads as TGTGCCACCGGGACAGGGGAAGTCTACGAGCAGTACTTC. This translates into CATGTGEVYEQYF. This chain connects TRBV10-3 to TRBJ2-7, with TRBD1 matching 10 bases. This CDR3 comprises 13 residues. Germline lookup yields CDR1 ENHRY and CDR2 SYGVKD. V dropped 10 bases and J dropped 3; count of bases not matched to a gene: 6.

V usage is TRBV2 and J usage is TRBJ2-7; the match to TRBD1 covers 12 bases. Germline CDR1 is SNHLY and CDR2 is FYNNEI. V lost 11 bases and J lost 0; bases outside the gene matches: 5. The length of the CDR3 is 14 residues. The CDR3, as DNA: TGTGCCGGAGGGACAGGGGGCTTCTCCTACGAGCAGTACTTC. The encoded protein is CAGGTGGFSYEQYF.

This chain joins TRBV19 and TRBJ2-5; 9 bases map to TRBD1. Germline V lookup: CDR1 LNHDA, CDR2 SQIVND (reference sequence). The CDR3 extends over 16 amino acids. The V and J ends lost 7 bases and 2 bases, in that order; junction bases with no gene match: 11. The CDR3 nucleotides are TGTGCCAGTAATAAAGGACAGGGGTCTCGGCAAGAGACCCAGTACTTC. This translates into CASNKGQGSRQETQYF.

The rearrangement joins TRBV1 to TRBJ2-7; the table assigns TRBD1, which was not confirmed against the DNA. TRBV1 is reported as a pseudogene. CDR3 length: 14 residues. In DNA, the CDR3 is TGCACCAGCAGCCTGACAGAGTTCTCCTACGAGCAGTACTTC. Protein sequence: CTSSLTEFSYEQYF.

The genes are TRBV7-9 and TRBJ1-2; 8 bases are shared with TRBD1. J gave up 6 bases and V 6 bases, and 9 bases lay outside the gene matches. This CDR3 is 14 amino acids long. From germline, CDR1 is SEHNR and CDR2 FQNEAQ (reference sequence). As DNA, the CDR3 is TGTGCCAGCAGAGATACTACAGGGGGGAATGGCTACACCTTC. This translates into CASRDTTGGNGYTF.

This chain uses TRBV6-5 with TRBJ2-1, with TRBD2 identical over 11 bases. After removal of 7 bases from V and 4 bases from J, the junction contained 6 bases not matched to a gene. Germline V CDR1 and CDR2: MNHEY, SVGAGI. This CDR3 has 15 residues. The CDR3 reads CASTTLAGGYNEQFF. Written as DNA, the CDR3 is TGTGCCAGCACGACCCTAGCGGGGGGTTACAATGAGCAGTTCTTC.

DNA of the CDR3: TGTGCCAGCAGCTTAGAGATACCCAGGGACAATGAGCAGTTCTTC. As protein: CASSLEIPRDNEQFF. The chain uses TRBV11-2 and TRBJ2-1; maybe TRBD1 (5 bases). V gave up 0 bases and J gave up 5 bases, with 11 bases separating them. Germline V gene sequence: CDR1 SGHAT, CDR2 FQNNGV. This CDR3 comprises 15 residues.

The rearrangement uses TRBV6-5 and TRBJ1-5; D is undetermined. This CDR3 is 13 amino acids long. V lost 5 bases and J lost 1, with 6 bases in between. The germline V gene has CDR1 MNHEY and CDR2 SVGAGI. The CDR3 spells CASSRSSNQPQHF. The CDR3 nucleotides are TGTGCCAGCAGTCGTTCGAGCAATCAGCCCCAGCATTTT.

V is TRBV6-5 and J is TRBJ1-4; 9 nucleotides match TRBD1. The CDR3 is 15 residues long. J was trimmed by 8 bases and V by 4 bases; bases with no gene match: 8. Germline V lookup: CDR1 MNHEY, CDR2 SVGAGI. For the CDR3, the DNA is TGTGCCAGCAGTTTCAACAGGGGGCGGGGGGAAAAACTGTTTTTT. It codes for CASSFNRGRGEKLFF.

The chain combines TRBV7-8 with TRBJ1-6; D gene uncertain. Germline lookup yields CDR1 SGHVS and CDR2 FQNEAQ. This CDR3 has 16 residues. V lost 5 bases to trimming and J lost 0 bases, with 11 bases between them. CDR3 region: CASSPVGSSYNSPLHF. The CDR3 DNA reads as TGTGCCAGCAGCCCGGTCGGGAGCTCCTATAATTCACCCCTCCACTTT.

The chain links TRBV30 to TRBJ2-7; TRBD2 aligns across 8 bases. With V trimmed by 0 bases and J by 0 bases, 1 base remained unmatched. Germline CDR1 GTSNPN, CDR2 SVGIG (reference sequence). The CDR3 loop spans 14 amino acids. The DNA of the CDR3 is TGTGCCTGGAGTGTAAGCGGGAGCTCCTACGAGCAGTACTTC. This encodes CAWSVSGSSYEQYF.

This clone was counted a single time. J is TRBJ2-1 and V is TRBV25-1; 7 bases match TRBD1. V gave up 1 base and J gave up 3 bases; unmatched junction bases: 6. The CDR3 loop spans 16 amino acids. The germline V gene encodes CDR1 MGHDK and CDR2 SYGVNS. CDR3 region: CASSEFRGTFYNEQFF. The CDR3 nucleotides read TGTGCCAGCAGTGAATTCAGGGGGACCTTCTACAATGAGCAGTTCTTC. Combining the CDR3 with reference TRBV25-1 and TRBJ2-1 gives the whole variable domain EADIYQTPRYLVIGTGKKITLECSQTMGHDKMYWYQQDPGMELHLIHYSYGVNSTEKGDLSSESTVSRIRTEHFPLTLESARPSHTSQYLCASSEFRGTFYNEQFFGPGTRLTVL.

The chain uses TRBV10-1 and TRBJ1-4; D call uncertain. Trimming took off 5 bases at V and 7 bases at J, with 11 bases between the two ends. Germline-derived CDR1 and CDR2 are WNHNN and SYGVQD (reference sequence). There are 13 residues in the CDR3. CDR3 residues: CASSPRETEKLFF. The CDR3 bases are TGCGCCAGCAGTCCGCGGGAGACTGAAAAACTGTTTTTT.

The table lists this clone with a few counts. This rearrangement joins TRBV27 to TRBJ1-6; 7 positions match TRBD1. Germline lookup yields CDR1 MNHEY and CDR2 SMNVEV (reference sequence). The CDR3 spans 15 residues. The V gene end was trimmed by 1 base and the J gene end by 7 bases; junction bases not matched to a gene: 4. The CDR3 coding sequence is TGTGCCAGCAGTTTATGGCAGGGGGTGAATTCACCCCTCCACTTT. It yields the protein CASSLWQGVNSPLHF.

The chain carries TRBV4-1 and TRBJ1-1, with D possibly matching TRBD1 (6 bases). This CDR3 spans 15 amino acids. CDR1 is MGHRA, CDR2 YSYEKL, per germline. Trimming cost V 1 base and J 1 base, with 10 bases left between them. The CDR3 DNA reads TGCGCCAGCAGCCAAGTTGTACAGGGGAACACTGAAGCTTTCTTT. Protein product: CASSQVVQGNTEAFF.

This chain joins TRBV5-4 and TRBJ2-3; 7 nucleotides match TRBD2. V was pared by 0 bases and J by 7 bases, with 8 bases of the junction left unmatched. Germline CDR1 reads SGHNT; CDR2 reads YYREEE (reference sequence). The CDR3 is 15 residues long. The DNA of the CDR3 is TGTGCCAGCAGCTTGGTCACGGGGGGAGGAAATACGCAGTATTTT. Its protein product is CASSLVTGGGNTQYF.

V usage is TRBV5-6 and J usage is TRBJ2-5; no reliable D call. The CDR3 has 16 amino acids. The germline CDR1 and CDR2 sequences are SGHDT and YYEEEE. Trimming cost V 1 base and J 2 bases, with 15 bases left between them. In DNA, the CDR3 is TGTGCCAGCAGCTTGAAAAACAGTGCTCCTCAAGAGACCCAGTACTTC. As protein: CASSLKNSAPQETQYF.

The CDR3 reads CASSWQENQPQHF. The CDR3 DNA follows: TGTGCCAGCAGTTGGCAGGAAAATCAGCCCCAGCATTTT. The rearrangement uses TRBV12-3 or TRBV12-4 and TRBJ1-5; D unresolved. The CDR3 is 13 amino acids. V lost 4 bases to trimming and J lost 4 bases, with 8 bases between them.

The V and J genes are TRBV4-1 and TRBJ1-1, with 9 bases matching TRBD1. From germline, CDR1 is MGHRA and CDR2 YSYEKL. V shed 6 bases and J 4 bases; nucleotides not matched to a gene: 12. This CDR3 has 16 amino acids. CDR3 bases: TGCGCCAGCAGGTCCCCGGGACAGGGAATGGGCACTGAAGCTTTCTTT. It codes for CASRSPGQGMGTEAFF.

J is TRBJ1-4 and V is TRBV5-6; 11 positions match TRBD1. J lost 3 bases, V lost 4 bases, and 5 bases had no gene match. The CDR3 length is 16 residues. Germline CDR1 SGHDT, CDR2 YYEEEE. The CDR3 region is CASSAGTGGANEKLFF. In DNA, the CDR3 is TGTGCCAGCAGCGCCGGGACAGGGGGAGCTAATGAAAAACTGTTTTTT.

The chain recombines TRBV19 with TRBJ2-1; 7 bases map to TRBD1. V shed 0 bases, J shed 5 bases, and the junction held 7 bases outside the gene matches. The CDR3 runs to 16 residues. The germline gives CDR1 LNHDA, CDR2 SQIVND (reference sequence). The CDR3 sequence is CASSIDEGASDNEQFF. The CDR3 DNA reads TGTGCCAGTAGTATAGATGAGGGGGCCAGCGACAATGAGCAGTTCTTC.

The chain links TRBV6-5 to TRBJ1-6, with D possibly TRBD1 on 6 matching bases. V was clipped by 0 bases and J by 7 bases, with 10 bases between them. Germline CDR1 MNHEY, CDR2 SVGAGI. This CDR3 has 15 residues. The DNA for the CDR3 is TGTGCCAGCAGTTACTCTGGGGGGGCGAATTCACCCCTCCACTTT. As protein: CASSYSGGANSPLHF.

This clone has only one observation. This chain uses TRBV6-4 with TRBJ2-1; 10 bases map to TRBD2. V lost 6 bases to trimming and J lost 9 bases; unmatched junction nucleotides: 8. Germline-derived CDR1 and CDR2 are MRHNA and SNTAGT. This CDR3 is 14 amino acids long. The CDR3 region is CASSPAGGPAEQFF. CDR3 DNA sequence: TGTGCCAGCAGCCCAGCGGGGGGGCCAGCTGAGCAGTTCTTC.

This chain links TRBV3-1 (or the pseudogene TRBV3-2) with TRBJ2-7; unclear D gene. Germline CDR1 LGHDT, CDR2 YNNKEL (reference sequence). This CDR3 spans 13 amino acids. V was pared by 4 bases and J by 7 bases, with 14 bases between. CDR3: CASSRYPAREQYF. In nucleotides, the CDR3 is TGTGCCAGCAGCCGCTACCCCGCCCGGGAGCAGTACTTC.